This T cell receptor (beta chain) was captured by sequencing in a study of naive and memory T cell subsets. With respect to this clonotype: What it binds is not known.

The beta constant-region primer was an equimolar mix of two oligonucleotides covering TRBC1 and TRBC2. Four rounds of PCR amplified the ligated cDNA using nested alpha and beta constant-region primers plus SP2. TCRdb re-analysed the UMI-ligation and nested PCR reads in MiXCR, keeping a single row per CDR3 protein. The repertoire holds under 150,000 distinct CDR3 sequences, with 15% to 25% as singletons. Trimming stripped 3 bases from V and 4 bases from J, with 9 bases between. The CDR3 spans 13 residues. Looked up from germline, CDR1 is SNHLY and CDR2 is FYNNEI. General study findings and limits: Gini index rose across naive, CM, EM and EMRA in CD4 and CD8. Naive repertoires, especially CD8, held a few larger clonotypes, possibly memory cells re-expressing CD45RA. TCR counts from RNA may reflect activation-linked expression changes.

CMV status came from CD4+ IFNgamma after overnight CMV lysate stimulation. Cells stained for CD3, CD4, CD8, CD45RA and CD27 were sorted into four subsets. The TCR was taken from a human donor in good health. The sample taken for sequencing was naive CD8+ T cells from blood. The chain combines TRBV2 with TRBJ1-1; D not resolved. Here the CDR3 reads CASSESQRTEAFF. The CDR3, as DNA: TGTGCCAGCAGTGAGTCACAGCGCACTGAAGCTTTCTTT.